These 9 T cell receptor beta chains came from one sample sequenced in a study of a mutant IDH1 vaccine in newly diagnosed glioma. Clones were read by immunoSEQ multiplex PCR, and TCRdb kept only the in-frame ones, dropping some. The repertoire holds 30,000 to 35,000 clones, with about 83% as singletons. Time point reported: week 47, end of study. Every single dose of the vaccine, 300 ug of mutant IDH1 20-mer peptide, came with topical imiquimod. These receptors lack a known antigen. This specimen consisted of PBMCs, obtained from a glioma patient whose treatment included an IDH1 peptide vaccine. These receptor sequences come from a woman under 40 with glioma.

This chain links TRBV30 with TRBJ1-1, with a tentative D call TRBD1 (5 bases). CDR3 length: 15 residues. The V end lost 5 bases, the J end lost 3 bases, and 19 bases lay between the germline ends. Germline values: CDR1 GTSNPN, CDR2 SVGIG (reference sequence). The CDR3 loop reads CAWGRRGGVYTEAFF. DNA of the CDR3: TGTGCCTGGGGTAGACGGGGGGGGGTTTACACTGAAGCTTTCTTT.

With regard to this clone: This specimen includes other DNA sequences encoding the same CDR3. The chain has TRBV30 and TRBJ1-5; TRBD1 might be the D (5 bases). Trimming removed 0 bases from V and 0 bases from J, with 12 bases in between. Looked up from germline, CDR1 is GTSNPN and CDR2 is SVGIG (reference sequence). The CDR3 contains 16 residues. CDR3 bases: TGTGCCTGGAGTGTAGCCGGGGGTTATAGCAATCAGCCCCAGCATTTT. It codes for CAWSVAGGYSNQPQHF.

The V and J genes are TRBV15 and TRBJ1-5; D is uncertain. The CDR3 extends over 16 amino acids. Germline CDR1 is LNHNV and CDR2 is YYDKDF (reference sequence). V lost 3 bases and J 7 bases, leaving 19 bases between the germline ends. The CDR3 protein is CATSRPPAGAKQPQHF. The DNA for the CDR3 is TGTGCCACCAGCAGGCCCCCGGCCGGTGCCAAACAGCCCCAGCATTTT.

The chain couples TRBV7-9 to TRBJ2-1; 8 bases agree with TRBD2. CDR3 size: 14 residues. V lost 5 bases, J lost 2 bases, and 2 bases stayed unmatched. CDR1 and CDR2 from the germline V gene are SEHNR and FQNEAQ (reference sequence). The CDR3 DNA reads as TGTGCCAGCAGCATTAGCGGGGCCTACAATGAGCAGTTCTTC. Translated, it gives CASSISGAYNEQFF.

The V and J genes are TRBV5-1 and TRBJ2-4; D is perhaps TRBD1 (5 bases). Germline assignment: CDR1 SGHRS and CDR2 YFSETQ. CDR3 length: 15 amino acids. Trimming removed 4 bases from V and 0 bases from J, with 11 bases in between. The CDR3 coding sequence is TGCGCCAGCAGCACAGGACAAATAGCCAAAAACATTCAGTACTTC. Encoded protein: CASSTGQIAKNIQYF.

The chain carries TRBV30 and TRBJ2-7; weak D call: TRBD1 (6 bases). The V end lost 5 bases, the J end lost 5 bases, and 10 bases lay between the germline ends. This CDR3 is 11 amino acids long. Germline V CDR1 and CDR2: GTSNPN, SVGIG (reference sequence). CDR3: CAWDSGDEQYF. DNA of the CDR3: TGTGCCTGGGATTCAGGGGACGAGCAGTACTTC.

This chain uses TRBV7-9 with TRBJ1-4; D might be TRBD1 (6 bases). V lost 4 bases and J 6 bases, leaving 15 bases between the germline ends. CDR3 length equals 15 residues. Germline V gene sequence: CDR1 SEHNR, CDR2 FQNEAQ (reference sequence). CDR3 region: CASSSPQQGHEKLFF. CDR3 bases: TGTGCCAGCAGCTCACCCCAACAGGGACATGAAAAACTGTTTTTT.

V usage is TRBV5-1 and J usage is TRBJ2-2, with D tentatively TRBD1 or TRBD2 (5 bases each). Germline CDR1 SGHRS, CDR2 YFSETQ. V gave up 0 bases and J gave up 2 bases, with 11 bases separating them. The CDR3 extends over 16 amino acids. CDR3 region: CASSLEGRFNTGELFF. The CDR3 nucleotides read TGCGCCAGCAGCTTGGAGGGACGTTTTAACACCGGGGAGCTGTTTTTT.

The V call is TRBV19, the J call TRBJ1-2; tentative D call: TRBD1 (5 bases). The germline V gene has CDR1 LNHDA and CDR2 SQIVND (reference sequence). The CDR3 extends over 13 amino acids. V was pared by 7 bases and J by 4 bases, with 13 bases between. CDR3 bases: TGTGCCAGTAAGTCGGGGGAGGCCTATGGCTACACCTTC. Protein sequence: CASKSGEAYGYTF.